This TCR beta chain was captured by sequencing in a study of graft-versus-host responses after intestinal transplantation (dated by TCRdb to the early 2020s). With regard to the full study: The transplants that recipients got were multivisceral, liver-intestinal, or isolated intestinal. Donor T cell macrochimerism was defined as a peak of at least 4% donor T cells among recipient peripheral blood mononuclear cells. To identify alloreactive clones, pre-transplant mixed lymphocyte reaction products were sequenced and compared with unstimulated pre-transplant donor and recipient T cells. Every recipient was given anti-thymocyte globulin induction, followed by around three years of maintenance tacrolimus and steroids. Of the 20 to 30 intestinal transplant recipients enrolled in the cohort, one of whom was a retransplant, a few patients without pretransplant specimens were excluded. Rather than being sequenced by the commercial service, samples from a few later patients were sequenced in-house on an Illumina MiSeq and processed with MiXCR. After intestinal transplantation, graft-versus-host and host-versus-graft alloreactive T cell clones were followed in the graft, circulation and bone marrow using bulk TCR-beta CDR3 sequencing. The paper's findings and limits, for the study overall: GvH clones were detected in recipient bone marrow, and some appeared earlier in ileal mucosa or blood, consistent with an intestinal mucosal origin. Early after transplant, peak levels of circulating GvH clones were associated with declines in HvG clones. Patients with donor T cell macrochimerism had high GvH to HvG T cell clonal ratios in their allografts. The relatively low number and heterogeneity of intestinal transplant patients limited the conclusions.

The time point tag for this specimen amounts to: cells obtained before transplantation from donor or recipient. CD3+CD4+ and CD3+CD8+ populations were FACS-sorted from unstimulated pre-transplant donor and recipient cells taken from spleen or lymph nodes. The receptor library was made with the immunoSEQ multiplex PCR assay. For most patients, genomic DNA was isolated using the Qiagen DNeasy Blood and Tissue Kit and was shipped frozen to Adaptive Biotechnologies for TCR sequencing. Adaptive Biotechnologies carried out high-throughput TCR-beta CDR3 sequencing of genomic DNA for most patients. As for the original processing: Adaptive's ImmunoSEQ software supplied the TCR sequencing data for under 20 patients, while MiXCR and VDJtools were used to process a few other patients. CD4 versus CD8 sorting errors were corrected by removing sequences found in both subsets at a frequency ratio below 5:1. CDR3 nucleotide sequences shared by donor and recipient were removed because the origin of these sequences could not be assigned. To be classed as alloreactive, a clone needed at least 2-fold expansion over unstimulated cells and a minimum CFSE-low frequency of 0.002% (template counts) or 0.001% (read counts). Mappable clones were those detected in sequenced pre-transplant spleen, lymph node, or MLR CFSE-low populations of the donor or recipient. The cumulative frequency of alloreactive clones was calculated as a percentage of all sequences, weighted by copy number. Not all clones reach the TCRdb copy of this immuneACCESS table, which keeps in-frame sequences only. Checked studies attribute under half of the gap to unresolved V genes and leave the rest unexplained. V, J and clone size are taken as reported in that table, and D and trimming were inferred from the DNA itself. This sample gives about 86,000 clones in total; 88% of them show up just once. In total, the top ten clones hold around 0.27% of the sample.

About this clone: Its recognized antigen is unknown. Per-base quality was not reported, and no clone a single base away is much larger than it.

As encoded in the germline V gene (reference sequence), CDR1 is SGHAT while CDR2 is FQDESV. The CDR3 spans 19 residues, from the cysteine through the phenylalanine. Only CDR3 DNA remains: 57 bases, in frame from the first base. Trimming accounts for 6 bases at V and 9 bases at J, while the number of junction bases matched to no gene is 23. The rearranged segments are TRBV11-1 and TRBJ2-1; 10 of the junction bases match TRBD1. The material was unstimulated CD4+ T cells sorted from spleen or lymph node cells, obtained before transplant. This TCR derives from a human donor who was the organ donor for an intestinal transplant. DNA sequence: TGTGCCAGCAGAAGCCCACGGGACAGGGGCTCAAAACCATCGGGTGAGCAGTTCTTC. It specifies CASRSPRDRGSKPSGEQFF.